These 15 T cell receptor beta chains came from one sample sequenced in a study of T cell responses to AZD1222 COVID-19 vaccine. Sequenced by immunoSEQ multiplex PCR; TCRdb stores in-frame clones only, minus some. The table shows more than 120,000 clones, with roughly 87% occurring only once. The starting material was peripheral blood, obtained 28 days after the second dose of the MenACWY control vaccine. The receptors originated from an adult who received the MenACWY meningococcal vaccine as a control.

The gene calls are TRBV2 and TRBJ1-5; TRBD1 is a possible D gene (6 bases). Germline V CDR1 and CDR2: SNHLY, FYNNEI. V was pared by 6 bases and J by 3 bases, with 15 bases between. The CDR3 spans 15 residues. CDR3 sequence (DNA): TGTGCCAGCAGGCCATGGACAGCCCCCAATCAGCCCCAGCATTTT. Its translation is CASRPWTAPNQPQHF.

The chain combines TRBV7-9 with TRBJ1-3, with TRBD1 identical over 7 bases. After removal of 5 bases from V and 2 bases from J, the junction contained 9 bases not matched to a gene. Germline V gene sequence: CDR1 SEHNR, CDR2 FQNEAQ (reference sequence). The CDR3 sequence is 16 residues long. The CDR3 nucleotides read TGTGCCAGCAGCCTCCCCCCAGGGGGTACTGGAAACACCATATATTTT. Its translation is CASSLPPGGTGNTIYF.

This chain connects TRBV7-2 to TRBJ2-5, with D perhaps TRBD2 (5 bases). This CDR3 region has 13 residues. V lost 5 bases to trimming and J lost 9 bases, with 16 bases between them. Germline lookup yields CDR1 SGHTA and CDR2 FQGNSA. The DNA of the CDR3 is TGTGCCAGCAGCCCCGGACTGCGGTGGGCCCAGTACTTC. This encodes CASSPGLRWAQYF.

The chain has TRBV19 and TRBJ2-1, with unresolved D. CDR1 is LNHDA, CDR2 SQIVND, per germline (reference sequence). V lost 3 bases and J 4 bases, leaving 16 bases between the germline ends. The CDR3 consists of 16 residues. The CDR3 region has the DNA TGTGCCAGTAGTATGACCCGAGTAGCCGCTTACAATGAGCAGTTCTTC. Translating it yields CASSMTRVAAYNEQFF.

The chain links TRBV5-1 to TRBJ2-1; a weak D match, TRBD2 (5 bases). Trimming left V 1 base short and J 7 bases short, with 9 bases between. The CDR3 totals 13 residues. The germline CDR1 and CDR2 sequences are SGHRS and YFSETQ. In DNA form, the CDR3 reads TGCGCCAGCAGCTTGCGATCGGGGAATGAGCAGTTCTTC. Translating it yields CASSLRSGNEQFF.

The chain links TRBV10-3 to TRBJ1-5, with TRBD1 as a possible D gene (6 bases). Trimming shortened V by 3 bases and J by 7 bases, and 13 bases separated the two germline ends. This CDR3 region has 14 residues. CDR1 ENHRY and CDR2 SYGVKD come from the germline V gene. The CDR3, as DNA: TGTGCCATCAGTGAACACAGGGATCCCCAGCCCCAGCATTTT. Protein: CAISEHRDPQPQHF.

The chain carries TRBV28 and TRBJ1-5; D is ambiguous. Looked up from germline, CDR1 is MDHEN and CDR2 is SYDVKM. The CDR3 has 11 amino acids. V was shortened by 8 bases and J by 6 bases, with 8 bases between the two germline ends. The CDR3 coding sequence is TGTGCCAGCCGATCGGGTCAGCCCCAGCATTTT. Translating it yields CASRSGQPQHF.

The chain carries TRBV3-1 (or the pseudogene TRBV3-2) and TRBJ1-2, with no clear D. V shed 0 bases and J shed 4 bases, with 12 bases lying between them. The CDR3 runs 15 residues. Germline V gives CDR1 LGHDT, CDR2 YNNKEL (reference sequence). CDR3 nucleotides: TGTGCCAGCAGCCAAGATCGGGAGTTCCCCTATGGCTACACCTTC. Its translation is CASSQDREFPYGYTF.

The sample holds one count of this clone. The genes are TRBV21-1 and TRBJ2-2; the D call of TRBD2 is as the table states it, not checked on the DNA. TRBV21-1 is a documented pseudogene. CDR3 length equals 17 residues. CDR3 DNA sequence: TGTGCCAGCACCCCCAGAGGAGGGACGGGAAACACCGGGGAGCTGTTTTTT. As protein: CASTPRGGTGNTGELFF.

Written as DNA, the CDR3 is TGTGCCAGCAGCTTAGTTGGGGCGTGGGGGCACAGCAATCAGCCCCAGCATTTT. It yields the protein CASSLVGAWGHSNQPQHF. The rearrangement joins TRBV11-2 to TRBJ1-5; perhaps TRBD1 as D (6 bases). The length of the CDR3 is 18 residues. Trimming shortened V by 1 base and J by 1 base, and 17 bases separated the two germline ends. The germline CDR1 and CDR2 sequences are SGHAT and FQNNGV.

The gene calls are TRBV7-9 and TRBJ1-5; 7 positions match TRBD1. The CDR3 loop spans 14 amino acids. CDR1 and CDR2 from the germline V gene are SEHNR and FQNEAQ (reference sequence). V was clipped by 5 bases and J by 5 bases; unmatched bases: 6. The CDR3 nucleotides are TGTGCCAGCAGCCCTGACAGGGCCCATCAGCCCCAGCATTTT. It encodes CASSPDRAHQPQHF.

The chain is built from TRBV11-2 and TRBJ1-1; D uncertain. The V end was cut by 4 bases, the J end by 1 base, with 19 bases between. The CDR3 is made up of 17 amino acids. Germline V gene data show CDR1 as SGHAT and CDR2 as FQNNGV. The CDR3 protein is CASSSLGTSSSNTEAFF. The CDR3 DNA reads as TGTGCCAGCAGCTCTCTAGGCACATCCTCATCGAACACTGAAGCTTTCTTT.

The V call is TRBV20-1, the J call TRBJ2-5; 11 bases fit TRBD2. The V gene's germline CDR1 is DFQATT and CDR2 SNEGSKA (reference sequence). Trimming took 3 bases from V and 6 from J; bases not matched to a gene: 6. This CDR3 region has 14 residues. The CDR3 DNA reads as TGCAGTGCTAGTACTAGCGGGAGCTTGAAGACCCAGTACTTC. Translation gives CSASTSGSLKTQYF.

This chain joins TRBV2 and TRBJ2-3, with D perhaps assigned TRBD1 or TRBD2 (5 bases each). V lost 4 bases, J lost 5 bases, and 10 bases lay in between. Germline loops: CDR1 SNHLY, CDR2 FYNNEI. The CDR3 consists of 13 residues. The CDR3 DNA reads as TGTGCCAGCAGTGGGGACCGTTTAGATACGCAGTATTTT. Translated: CASSGDRLDTQYF.

The chain couples TRBV3-1 (or the pseudogene TRBV3-2) to TRBJ1-1; no definite D call. The germline CDR1 and CDR2 sequences are LGHDT and YNNKEL (reference sequence). The CDR3 sequence is 14 residues long. The V and J ends lost 3 bases and 1 base respectively, with 9 bases between them. CDR3 residues: CASSHLPGNTEAFF. CDR3 sequence (DNA): TGTGCCAGCAGCCACTTACCCGGGAACACTGAAGCTTTCTTT.